This TCR beta chain was recorded in a study of T-cell reconstitution after alpha-beta-depleted transplantation in children. The V gene lost 10 bases and the J gene lost 4 bases, with 13 bases spanning the gap. The CDR3 loop spans 13 amino acids. The authors prepared the TCRbeta library with unique molecular identifiers. TCRdb re-derived calls from the PCR reads in MiXCR, one entry per CDR3 protein. The sample consists of just over 350,000 distinct CDR3 sequences, 13% of them appearing once. The table lists this clonotype with many counts. The sequencing here drew on PBMCs, taken from the stem cell graft. This rearrangement joins TRBV12-3 or TRBV12-4 to TRBJ2-2, with D possibly TRBD1 on 6 matching bases. This sequence was found in a human donor who donated a stem cell graft to a child with Fanconi anemia. CDR3 sequence reads: CAMNRVRTGELFF. The DNA for the CDR3 is TGTGCCATGAACAGGGTCCGCACCGGGGAGCTGTTTTTT.